Listed below are T cell receptor beta chains from one sample, sequenced in a study of T cells after somatic rescue of genetic block. Libraries were prepared by immunoSEQ multiplex PCR; TCRdb keeps only in-frame clonotypes and omits some of them. Of approximately 14,000 clones in the sample, roughly 71% were seen once. Sequenced sample: peripheral blood mononuclear cells (PBMCs). These receptors were obtained from a man aged 18 to 29. CDR3s include the opening cysteine and the closing phenylalanine or tryptophan. The D gene is left open where the match is weak.

-,TRBJ2-3,TRBV29-1,CSAVELRGLTDTQYF
TRBD2,TRBJ2-3,TRBV7-3,CASSFPGLAGDGGTDTQYF
-,TRBJ1-1,TRBV29-1,CSVGRVNTEAFF
TRBD2,TRBJ2-1,TRBV6-1,CASRTGLAGVEQFF
TRBD2,TRBJ2-7,TRBV28,CASIHPPLHLAGNSYEQYF
-,TRBJ2-3,TRBV5-1,CASSFGHTSTDTQYF
-,TRBJ2-5,TRBV15,CATSRDVPLTTGRETQYF
-,TRBJ1-2,TRBV15,CATSRLRSAARRTNYGYTF
TRBD1,TRBJ1-4,TRBV5-1,CASSFTGTGNEKLFF
TRBD1,TRBJ2-1,TRBV4-1,CASNPGQGANNEQFF
-,TRBJ2-5,TRBV11-2,CASSLIARYQETQYF
-,TRBJ2-7,TRBV4-2,CASSHRNSNEQYF
TRBD1,TRBJ2-2,TRBV6-6,CASSPDRAAWMLFF